The TCR beta chain under discussion was sequenced for a study of blood T cell repertoires in COVID-19. Study-level background: Sites in the United States, Italy and Spain provided acute and convalescent COVID-19 samples. Sources were T cells, B-cell-depleted T cells, or PBMCs; the material itself was cDNA or gDNA.

The CDR3 is made up of 15 amino acids. Germline V gene sequence: CDR1 LNHDA, CDR2 SQIVND (reference sequence). Trimming left V 4 bases short and J 4 bases short, with 16 bases between. Authors' processing steps: Amplified reference gene primers provided the basis for estimating nucleated cell counts. Libraries were prepared by immunoSEQ multiplex PCR; TCRdb keeps only in-frame clonotypes and omits some of them. V and J calls and clone size follow that table, whereas D and trimming were derived from the DNA. The sample records some 240,000 clones, about 78% being singletons. The receptor's source is a woman in her seventies with acute or convalescent COVID-19. This sequence joins TRBV19 and TRBJ2-5, with unresolved D. Sequencing was done on a sample of peripheral blood. CDR3 in DNA: TGTGCCAGTAGTACCGGTCCCAACGGTGGAGAGACCCAGTACTTC. This sequence encodes CASSTGPNGGETQYF.